The 25 T cell receptor beta chains below were found in one sample sequenced in a study of blood T cell repertoires in COVID-19. Profiled with immunoSEQ multiplex PCR; TCRdb holds only in-frame clones, not every one. The data show 200,000 to 300,000 clones, 65% to 85% seen once. Sequenced input: peripheral blood. Every receptor here comes from a human donor in a cohort sampled during active COVID-19.

The rearrangement links TRBV5-1 to TRBJ2-2, with D unresolved. CDR1 and CDR2 from the germline V gene are SGHRS and YFSETQ. Trimming stripped 0 bases from V and 8 bases from J, with 5 bases between. The CDR3 spans 12 residues. The CDR3 DNA sequence: TGCGCCAGCAGCTTGGGCGTGGGGGAGCTGTTTTTT. Its protein product is CASSLGVGELFF.

The chain joins TRBV7-9 to TRBJ2-7; perhaps TRBD1 as D (5 bases). From germline, CDR1 is SEHNR and CDR2 FQNEAQ (reference sequence). The V end was cut by 1 base, the J end by 5 bases, with 9 bases between. The length of the CDR3 is 13 residues. Here the CDR3 DNA reads TGTGCCAGCAGCTTAGGGACACCAAACGAGCAGTACTTC. It is translated as CASSLGTPNEQYF.

The chain employs TRBV9 and TRBJ2-7, with D possibly TRBD1 on 6 matching bases. Germline assignment: CDR1 SGDLS and CDR2 YYNGEE. The CDR3 length is 14 residues. Trimming took off 4 bases at V and 3 bases at J, with 14 bases between the two ends. The CDR3 loop is CASSSRDTSYEQYF. CDR3 coding DNA: TGTGCCAGCAGCTCCCGGGACACCAGCTACGAGCAGTACTTC.

V and J are TRBV5-1 and TRBJ2-3, with 8 bases fitting TRBD2. This CDR3 has 15 amino acids. Germline V lookup: CDR1 SGHRS, CDR2 YFSETQ. J was trimmed by 4 bases and V by 6 bases; bases with no gene match: 10. The CDR3 coding sequence is TGCGCCAGCACGAGCGGGAGTTCGGTCGCAGATACGCAGTATTTT. Amino acid sequence: CASTSGSSVADTQYF.

This rearrangement joins TRBV29-1 to TRBJ2-7, with 7 nucleotides matching TRBD2. CDR3 size: 13 residues. Germline loops: CDR1 SQVTM, CDR2 ANQGSEA. The CDR3 DNA reads TGCAAGGGGAGGGCTAGCGCCATGTACGAGCAGTACTTC. The encoded protein is CKGRASAMYEQYF.

The chain links TRBV30 to TRBJ1-1; D remains ambiguous. The CDR3 totals 13 residues. Germline V lookup: CDR1 GTSNPN, CDR2 SVGIG (reference sequence). The V gene lost 0 bases and the J gene lost 3 bases, with 8 bases spanning the gap. CDR3: CAWSVLTDTEAFF. In nucleotides, the CDR3 is TGTGCCTGGAGTGTACTAACGGACACTGAAGCTTTCTTT. Based on the CDR3 plus reference TRBV30 and TRBJ1-1, the full variable domain is SQTIHQWPATLVQPVGSPLSLECTVEGTSNPNLYWYRQAAGRGLQLLFYSVGIGQISSEVPQNLSASRPQDRQFILSSKKLLLSDSGFYLCAWSVLTDTEAFFGQGTRLTVV.

This clone has a count of ten or more. The V and J genes are TRBV18 and TRBJ2-3; D might be TRBD2 (5 bases). The CDR3 spans 14 residues. With 2 bases removed from V and 8 bases from J, the gap between germline ends came to 14 bases. Germline CDR1 KGHSH, CDR2 LQKENI. The CDR3 nucleotides are TGTGCCAGCTCACCAATGTGGGTAAGCGGTACGCAGTATTTT. It codes for CASSPMWVSGTQYF. The full variable domain, completed using reference TRBV18 and TRBJ2-3, is NAGVMQNPRHLVRRRGQEARLRCSPMKGHSHVYWYRQLPEEGLKFMVYLQKENIIDESGMPKERFSAEFPKEGPSILRIQQVVRGDSAAYFCASSPMWVSGTQYFGPGTRLTVL.

The rearrangement links TRBV6-5 to TRBJ1-6; D possibly corresponds to TRBD1 (5 bases). Germline CDR1 reads MNHEY; CDR2 reads SVGAGI. Trimming removed 6 bases from V and 0 bases from J, with 9 bases in between. The CDR3 is 15 residues long. The CDR3 here is CASSGQSSYNSPLHF. CDR3 bases: TGTGCCAGCAGCGGACAATCCTCCTATAATTCACCCCTCCACTTT.

This chain connects TRBV5-1 to TRBJ2-7; 9 bases are a match to TRBD1. Germline trimming cut 7 bases from V and 0 bases from J; bases unmatched to any gene: 5. Germline CDR1 reads SGHRS; CDR2 reads YFSETQ. The CDR3 totals 14 residues. The CDR3 is CASCRDRASYEQYF. The DNA for the CDR3 is TGCGCCAGCTGCCGGGACAGGGCCTCCTACGAGCAGTACTTC.

The chain joins TRBV2 to TRBJ2-7, with 9 bases matching TRBD1. Unmatched junction bases numbered 3, after V lost 6 bases and J lost 6 bases. Germline loops: CDR1 SNHLY, CDR2 FYNNEI. CDR3 length: 12 residues. The CDR3 DNA follows: TGTGCCAGCAGCTTACAGGGGGCCGAGCAGTACTTC. Protein sequence: CASSLQGAEQYF.

The table lists this clone with a count of one. The chain joins TRBV28 to TRBJ2-5; D gene unclear. The CDR3 sequence is 15 residues long. Germline assignment: CDR1 MDHEN and CDR2 SYDVKM. Trimming left V 2 bases short and J 5 bases short, with 15 bases between. CDR3 nucleotides: TGTGCCAGCAGTTTAGACACCTGGGCTTGGGAGACCCAGTACTTC. Translation: CASSLDTWAWETQYF. Full variable domain (missing parts from reference TRBV28 and TRBJ2-5): DVKVTQSSRYLVKRTGEKVFLECVQDMDHENMFWYRQDPGLGLRLIYFSYDVKMKEKGDIPEGYSVSREKKERFSLILESASTNQTSMYLCASSLDTWAWETQYFGPGTRLLVL.

This rearrangement joins TRBV24-1 to TRBJ2-3, with D possibly being TRBD2 (6 bases). V was cut by 1 base and J by 6 bases, with 7 bases left in between. This CDR3 comprises 13 residues. Germline loops: CDR1 KGHDR, CDR2 SFDVKD. Here the CDR3 reads CATSDFGGDTQYF. Written as DNA, the CDR3 is TGTGCCACCAGTGATTTCGGGGGTGATACGCAGTATTTT.

The gene calls are TRBV19 and TRBJ2-3; 9 bases agree with TRBD2. V was pared by 8 bases and J by 4 bases, with 19 bases of the junction left unmatched. The CDR3 runs 18 residues. Germline CDR1 is LNHDA and CDR2 is SQIVND (reference sequence). For the CDR3, the DNA is TGTGCCAGTCGACGGGTTGGGACTAGCCTTTCATGGGCAGATACGCAGTATTTT. Its translation is CASRRVGTSLSWADTQYF.

This clone showed up just once. This chain links TRBV5-1 with TRBJ1-4; TRBD1 aligns across 7 bases. The CDR3 has 15 amino acids. V dropped 0 bases and J dropped 8; count of bases not matched to a gene: 7. Per the germline V gene, CDR1 is SGHRS and CDR2 is YFSETQ. CDR3 in amino acids: CASSLGVGGLEKLFF. CDR3 nucleotides: TGCGCCAGCAGCTTGGGAGTAGGGGGCTTGGAAAAACTGTTTTTT.

This chain links TRBV5-4 with TRBJ2-2; TRBD1 matches 9 bases. The CDR3 spans 16 residues. CDR1 is SGHNT, CDR2 YYREEE, per germline (reference sequence). J gave up 4 bases and V 4 bases, and 8 bases lay outside the gene matches. The CDR3 DNA reads as TGTGCCAGCAGCCCAAGAGGGACAGGGCGCACCGGGGAGCTGTTTTTT. Translating it yields CASSPRGTGRTGELFF.

This clone was recorded at least ten times. V and J are TRBV4-2 and TRBJ1-2; no reliable D call. The V gene's germline CDR1 is LGHNA and CDR2 YNFKEQ. The CDR3 runs 12 residues. Trimming left V 0 bases short and J 10 bases short, with 9 bases between. CDR3 DNA: TGTGCCAGCAGCCAAGACAGACAACTCTACACCTTC. It is translated as CASSQDRQLYTF.

This chain uses TRBV5-1 with TRBJ1-5, with 7 bases identical to TRBD1. The trim removed 0 bases at V and 9 bases at J, leaving 12 bases unmatched. The V gene's germline CDR1 is SGHRS and CDR2 YFSETQ. The CDR3 totals 16 residues. CDR3 loop: CASSLGGTGAQGPQHF. The CDR3 DNA reads as TGCGCCAGCAGCTTGGGAGGCACAGGGGCCCAAGGGCCCCAGCATTTT.

J is TRBJ1-1 and V is TRBV13, with 8 bases aligning to TRBD1. V trimming: 5 bases; J trimming: 4 bases; junction bases outside the gene matches: 6. Germline V gene lookup returns CDR1 PRHDT and CDR2 FYEKMQ (reference sequence). The CDR3 runs to 14 residues. The CDR3 reads CASSGNDRGTEAFF. The CDR3 region has the DNA TGTGCCAGCAGCGGCAACGACAGGGGCACTGAAGCTTTCTTT. Variable domain in full (rest from reference TRBV13 and TRBJ1-1): AAGVIQSPRHLIKEKRETATLKCYPIPRHDTVYWYQQGPGQDPQFLISFYEKMQSDKGSIPDRFSAQQFSDYHSELNMSSLELGDSALYFCASSGNDRGTEAFFGQGTRLTVV.

On this clone: At one end, the junction sequence differs from germline, possibly due to a read error. CDR3 coding DNA: TGTGCTAGCGGTTCAGGGGGAGATACCGGGGAGCTGTTTTTT. It is translated as CASGSGGDTGELFF. The chain uses TRBV12-5 and TRBJ2-2; 7 nucleotides align to TRBD1. Germline CDR1 LGHNT, CDR2 FRNRAP. There are 14 residues in the CDR3.

The chain links TRBV19 to TRBJ1-4; D is unclear. Trimming took 6 bases from V and 8 from J, leaving 16 bases between them. The germline V gene has CDR1 LNHDA and CDR2 SQIVND (reference sequence). The CDR3 contains 14 residues. The CDR3 nucleotides read TGTGCCAGTAGCACTGCGGGGAGGTACGAAAAACTGTTTTTT. Translation gives CASSTAGRYEKLFF.

This clone has only one observation. This chain connects TRBV7-6 to TRBJ1-2, with no clear D. V was pared by 3 bases and J by 7 bases, with 9 bases between. This CDR3 has 12 amino acids. Germline CDR1 reads SGHVS; CDR2 reads FNYEAQ. CDR3 loop: CASSFGKRGYTF. In nucleotides, the CDR3 is TGTGCCAGCAGCTTTGGCAAGCGTGGCTACACCTTC. Full variable domain (remainder filled in from reference TRBV7-6 and TRBJ1-2): GAGVSQSPRYKVTKRGQDVALRCDPISGHVSLYWYRQALGQGPEFLTYFNYEAQQDKSGLPNDRFSAERPEGSISTLTIQRTEQRDSAMYRCASSFGKRGYTFGSGTRLTVV.

The chain uses TRBV11-3 and TRBJ2-7; D possibly corresponds to TRBD2 (6 bases). The CDR3 has 12 residues. Trimming pared 4 bases from V and 12 bases from J, leaving 16 bases between. Germline CDR1 is SGHNT and CDR2 is YENEEA. This CDR3 is CASSSSAEGLYF. The DNA of the CDR3 is TGTGCCAGCAGCTCATCAGCGGAGGGCCTGTACTTC.

The chain links TRBV18 to TRBJ2-2; 12 nucleotides align to TRBD1. Per germline, CDR1 KGHSH and CDR2 LQKENI. The V segment lost 0 bases and the J segment 7 bases; nucleotides outside the gene matches: 6. The length of the CDR3 is 17 residues. The CDR3, as DNA: TGTGCCAGCTCACCACCGATGGGACAGGGGGCTGGCGGGGAGCTGTTTTTT. Its protein is CASSPPMGQGAGGELFF.

This chain joins TRBV28 and TRBJ2-7, with a tentative D call TRBD1 (9 bases). Per germline, CDR1 MDHEN and CDR2 SYDVKM. V gave up 5 bases and J gave up 1 base, with 18 bases separating them. CDR3 length equals 16 residues. The CDR3 sequence is CASSPGGDRASYEQYF. Written as DNA, the CDR3 is TGTGCCAGCAGTCCCGGGGGGGACAGGGCTTCCTACGAGCAGTACTTC. Variable domain in full (rest from reference TRBV28 and TRBJ2-7): DVKVTQSSRYLVKRTGEKVFLECVQDMDHENMFWYRQDPGLGLRLIYFSYDVKMKEKGDIPEGYSVSREKKERFSLILESASTNQTSMYLCASSPGGDRASYEQYFGPGTRLTVT.

This chain links TRBV5-1 with TRBJ2-7, with D perhaps TRBD2 (5 bases). The germline V gene has CDR1 SGHRS and CDR2 YFSETQ. CDR3 size: 14 residues. Trimming stripped 2 bases from V and 2 bases from J, with 11 bases between. Here the CDR3 reads CASSFLDGTYEQYF. DNA for the CDR3: TGCGCCAGCAGCTTCCTCGACGGGACCTACGAGCAGTACTTC.